The 5 T cell receptor beta chains in this list originate from one sample, sequenced in a study of shared clonotypes between healthy human individuals. Some clones are missing from TCRdb's copy, which holds only in-frame ones; the method was immunoSEQ multiplex PCR. The sample lists more than 1.2 million clones; roughly 98.5% were seen once. The sample comprised naive CD4+ T cells sorted from blood. The subset was: CD45RA+ positively selected. The origin of the receptors is a man younger than 40 in good health.

This chain joins TRBV28 and TRBJ1-2, with TRBD1 matching 11 bases. The CDR3 is 14 residues long. With 3 bases clipped from V and 6 bases from J, the junction kept 3 bases outside the gene matches. Germline V gives CDR1 MDHEN, CDR2 SYDVKM. CDR3 DNA: TGTGCCAGCAGTTTCCTGGGACAGGGGGATGGCTACACCTTC. It specifies CASSFLGQGDGYTF.

V usage is TRBV28 and J usage is TRBJ2-1; perhaps TRBD2 as D (6 bases). CDR3 length: 15 residues. Deletions cut 1 base from V and 5 bases from J, with 12 bases between. Germline CDR1 reads MDHEN; CDR2 reads SYDVKM. The DNA for the CDR3 is TGTGCCAGCAGTTTATCCCAGGCGGGGAACAATGAGCAGTTCTTC. Translating gives CASSLSQAGNNEQFF.

As DNA, the CDR3 is TGTGCCAGCCACGACAGGCCGAACACTGAAGCTTTCTTT. Its translation: CASHDRPNTEAFF. The chain links TRBV5-6 to TRBJ1-1, with a possible D match to TRBD1 (6 bases). V was pared by 7 bases and J by 1 base, with 11 bases between. The CDR3 extends over 13 amino acids. Per the germline V gene, CDR1 is SGHDT and CDR2 is YYEEEE. Together with reference TRBV5-6 and TRBJ1-1, the CDR3 gives the full variable domain: DAGVTQSPTHLIKTRGQQVTLRCSPKSGHDTVSWYQQALGQGPQFIFQYYEEEERQRGNFPDRFSGHQFPNYSSELNVNALLLGDSALYLCASHDRPNTEAFFGQGTRLTVV.

The chain employs TRBV18 and TRBJ2-4, with D perhaps TRBD2 (5 bases). CDR1 is KGHSH and CDR2 is LQKENI in the germline V gene. Trimming took 4 bases from V and 13 from J, leaving 23 bases between them. The length of the CDR3 is 15 residues. CDR3 DNA: TGTGCCAGCTCACTACCTAGCACCGGGCCCTCCTTGCAGTACTTC. Translated: CASSLPSTGPSLQYF. Drawing the rest from reference TRBV18 and TRBJ2-4, the complete variable domain is NAGVMQNPRHLVRRRGQEARLRCSPMKGHSHVYWYRQLPEEGLKFMVYLQKENIIDESGMPKERFSAEFPKEGPSILRIQQVVRGDSAAYFCASSLPSTGPSLQYFGAGTRLSVL.

J is TRBJ2-3 and V is TRBV19; the D gene could be TRBD1 or TRBD2 (5 bases each). CDR1 is LNHDA, CDR2 SQIVND, per germline (reference sequence). V was pared by 3 bases and J by 2 bases, with 21 bases between. The CDR3 extends over 18 amino acids. The chain's CDR3 is CASSIRAWQGDFTDTQYF. In nucleotides, the CDR3 is TGTGCCAGTAGTATTCGTGCTTGGCAGGGAGACTTCACAGATACGCAGTATTTT.